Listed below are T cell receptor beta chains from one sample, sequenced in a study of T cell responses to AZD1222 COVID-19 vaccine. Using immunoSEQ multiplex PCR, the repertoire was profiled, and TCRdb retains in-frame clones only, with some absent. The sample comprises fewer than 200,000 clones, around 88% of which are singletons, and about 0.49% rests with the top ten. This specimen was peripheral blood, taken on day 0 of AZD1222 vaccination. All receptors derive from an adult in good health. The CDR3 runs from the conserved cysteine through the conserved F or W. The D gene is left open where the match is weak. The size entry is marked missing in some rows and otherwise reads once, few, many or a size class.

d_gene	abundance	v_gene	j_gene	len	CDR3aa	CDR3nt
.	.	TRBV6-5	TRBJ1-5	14	CASSIGGGNQPQHF	TGTGCCAGCTCCATAGGGGGAGGAAATCAGCCCCAGCATTTT
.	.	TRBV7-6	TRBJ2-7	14	CASRQGPLSYEQYF	TGTGCCAGCAGGCAGGGGCCCCTCTCCTACGAGCAGTACTTC
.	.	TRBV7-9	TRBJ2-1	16	CASSPTSGLPYNEQFF	TGTGCCAGCAGCCCCACCAGCGGTCTCCCCTACAATGAGCAGTTCTTC
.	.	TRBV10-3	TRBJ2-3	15	CAISPTGDSTDTQYF	TGTGCCATCAGCCCCACAGGAGATAGCACAGATACGCAGTATTTT
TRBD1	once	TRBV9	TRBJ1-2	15	CASSVDWDRPNGYTF	TGTGCCAGCAGCGTAGATTGGGACAGGCCCAATGGCTACACCTTC
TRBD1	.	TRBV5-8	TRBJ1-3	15	CASSLGQGDRNTIYF	TGTGCCAGCAGCTTGGGACAGGGGGATAGAAACACCATATATTTT
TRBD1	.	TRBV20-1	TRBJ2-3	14	CSASQQGVTDTQYF	TGCAGTGCTAGTCAGCAGGGGGTCACAGATACGCAGTATTTT
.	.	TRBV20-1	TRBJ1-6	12	CSASSGNSPLHF	TGCAGTGCTAGTAGCGGGAACTCACCCCTCCACTTT
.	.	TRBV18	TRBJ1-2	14	CASSPSLQVYGYTF	TGTGCCAGCTCACCTTCCCTACAGGTTTATGGCTACACCTTC
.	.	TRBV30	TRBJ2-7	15	CAWSRRDKDPYEQYF	TGTGCCTGGAGTAGACGGGATAAAGACCCCTACGAGCAGTACTTC
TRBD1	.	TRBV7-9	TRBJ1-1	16	CASSSRTGPMNTEAFF	TGTGCCAGCAGCTCACGGACAGGGCCGATGAACACTGAAGCTTTCTTT
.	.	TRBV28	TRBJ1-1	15	CASSFPTGTNTEAFF	TGTGCCAGCAGTTTCCCGACAGGAACGAACACTGAAGCTTTCTTT
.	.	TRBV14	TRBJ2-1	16	CASSQVAYSSYNEQFF	TGTGCCAGCAGCCAAGTGGCATATAGCTCCTACAATGAGCAGTTCTTC
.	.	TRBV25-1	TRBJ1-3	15	CASSLSGVAGNTIYF	TGTGCCAGCAGTCTCTCAGGGGTAGCTGGAAACACCATATATTTT
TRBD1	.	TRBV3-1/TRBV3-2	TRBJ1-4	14	CASSLRDRGEKLFF	TGTGCCAGCAGCCTCCGGGACAGGGGGGAAAAACTGTTTTTT
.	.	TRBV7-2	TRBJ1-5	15	CASSLNQGNNQPQHF	TGTGCCAGCAGCTTGAACCAGGGGAACAATCAGCCCCAGCATTTT
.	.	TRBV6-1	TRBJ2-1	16	CASSDALAVAYNEQFF	TGTGCCAGCAGTGACGCCCTCGCGGTGGCCTACAATGAGCAGTTCTTC
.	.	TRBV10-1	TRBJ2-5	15	CASSESDRGVGNQYF	TGCGCCAGCAGTGAGTCGGACAGAGGAGTAGGGAACCAGTACTTC
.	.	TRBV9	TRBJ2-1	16	CASSVEALTSAIEQFF	TGTGCCAGCAGCGTAGAGGCCTTGACATCAGCGATTGAGCAGTTCTTC
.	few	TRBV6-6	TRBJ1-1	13	CASRSLSNTEAFF	TGTGCCAGCAGATCACTTTCGAACACTGAAGCTTTCTTT
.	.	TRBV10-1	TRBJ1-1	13	CASSEQKNTEAFF	TGCGCCAGCAGTGAACAGAAGAACACTGAAGCTTTCTTT
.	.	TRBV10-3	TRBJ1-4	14	CATGLQRTNEKLFF	TGTGCCACTGGACTACAACGGACTAATGAAAAACTGTTTTTT
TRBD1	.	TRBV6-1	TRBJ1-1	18	CASSEAEPGQGWNTEAFF	TGTGCCAGCAGTGAAGCAGAACCGGGACAGGGCTGGAACACTGAAGCTTTCTTT
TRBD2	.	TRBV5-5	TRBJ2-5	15	CASSPLATGGETQYF	TGTGCCAGCAGCCCTCTAGCTACGGGAGGGGAGACCCAGTACTTC
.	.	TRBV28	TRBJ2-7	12	CASSWGVGEQYF	TGTGCCAGCAGTTGGGGGGTCGGGGAGCAGTACTTC
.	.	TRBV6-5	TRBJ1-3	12	CASSSRANTIYF	TGTGCCAGCAGTTCCCGGGCGAACACCATATATTTT
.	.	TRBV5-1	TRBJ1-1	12	CASSLDNTEAFF	TGCGCCAGCAGCTTGGATAACACTGAAGCTTTCTTT
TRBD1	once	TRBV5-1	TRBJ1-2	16	CASSLRGPTPNYGYTF	TGCGCCAGCAGCTTGAGGGGGCCTACCCCTAACTATGGCTACACCTTC
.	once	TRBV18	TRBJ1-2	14	CASSSRVSGYGYTF	TGTGCCAGCTCATCAAGGGTATCTGGCTATGGCTACACCTTC
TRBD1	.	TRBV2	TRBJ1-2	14	CASSGDRGRDGYTF	TGTGCCAGCAGTGGGGACAGGGGGCGCGATGGCTACACCTTC
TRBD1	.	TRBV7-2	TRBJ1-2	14	CASSLSRGNYGYTF	TGTGCCAGCAGCTTGAGCAGGGGGAACTATGGCTACACCTTC
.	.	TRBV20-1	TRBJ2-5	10	CSAPLGTQYF	TGCAGTGCCCCCCTGGGGACCCAGTACTTC
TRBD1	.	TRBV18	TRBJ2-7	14	CASSSRDRGYEQYF	TGTGCCAGCTCATCCCGGGACAGGGGGTACGAGCAGTACTTC
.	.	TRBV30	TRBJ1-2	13	CAWSVRAGNGYTF	TGTGCCTGGAGTGTAAGGGCAGGGAATGGCTACACCTTC
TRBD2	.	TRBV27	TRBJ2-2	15	CASRSGLADTGELFF	TGTGCCAGCAGGTCGGGACTAGCGGACACCGGGGAGCTGTTTTTT
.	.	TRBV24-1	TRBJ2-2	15	CATSVGGMNTGELFF	TGTGCCACCAGTGTAGGGGGTATGAACACCGGGGAGCTGTTTTTT
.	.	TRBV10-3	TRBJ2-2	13	CAINSQGTGELFF	TGTGCCATCAATTCGCAGGGGACGGGGGAGCTGTTTTTT
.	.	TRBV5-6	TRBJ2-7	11	CASSLVDQQYF	TGTGCCAGCAGCTTGGTGGACCAGCAGTACTTC
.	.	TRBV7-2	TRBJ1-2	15	CASSLRREANYGYTF	TGTGCCAGCAGCTTACGACGGGAGGCTAACTATGGCTACACCTTC
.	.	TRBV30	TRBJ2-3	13	CRGAGKYTDTQYF	TGTAGGGGGGCGGGGAAGTACACAGATACGCAGTATTTT